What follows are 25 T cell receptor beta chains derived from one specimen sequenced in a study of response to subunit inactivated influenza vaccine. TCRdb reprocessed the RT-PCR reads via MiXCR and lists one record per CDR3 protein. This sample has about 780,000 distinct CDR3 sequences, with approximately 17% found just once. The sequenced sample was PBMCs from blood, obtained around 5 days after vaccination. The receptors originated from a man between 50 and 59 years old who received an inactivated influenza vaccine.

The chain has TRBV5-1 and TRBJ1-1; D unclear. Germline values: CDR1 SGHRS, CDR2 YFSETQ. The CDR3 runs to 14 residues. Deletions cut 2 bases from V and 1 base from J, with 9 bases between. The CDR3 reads CASSFGNSNTEAFF. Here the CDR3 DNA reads TGCGCCAGCAGCTTCGGAAATTCGAACACTGAAGCTTTCTTT.

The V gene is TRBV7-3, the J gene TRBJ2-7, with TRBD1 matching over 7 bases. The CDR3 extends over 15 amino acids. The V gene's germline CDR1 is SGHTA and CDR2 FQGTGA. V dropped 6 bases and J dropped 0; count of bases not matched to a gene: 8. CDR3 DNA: TGTGCCAGCAGGTTGGGACAGTCCAGCTCCTACGAGCAGTACTTC. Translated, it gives CASRLGQSSSYEQYF. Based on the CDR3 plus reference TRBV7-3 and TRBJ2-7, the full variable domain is GAGVSQTPSNKVTEKGKYVELRCDPISGHTALYWYRQSLGQGPEFLIYFQGTGAADDSGLPNDRFFAVRPEGSVSTLKIQRTERGDSAVYLCASRLGQSSSYEQYFGPGTRLTVT.

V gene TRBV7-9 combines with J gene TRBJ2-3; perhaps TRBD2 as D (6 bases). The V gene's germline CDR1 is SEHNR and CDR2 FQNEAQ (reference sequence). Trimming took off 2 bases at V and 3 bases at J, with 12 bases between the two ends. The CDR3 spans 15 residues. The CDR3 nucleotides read TGTGCCAGCAGCTTAAGGAGACTAGAAACAGATACGCAGTATTTT. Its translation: CASSLRRLETDTQYF.

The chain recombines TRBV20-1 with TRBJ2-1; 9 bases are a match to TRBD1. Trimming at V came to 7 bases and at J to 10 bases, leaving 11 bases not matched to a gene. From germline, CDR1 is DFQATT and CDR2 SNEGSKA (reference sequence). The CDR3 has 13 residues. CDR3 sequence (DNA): TGCAGTGACAAGGGACAGGGCCCATCGGAGCAGTTCTTC. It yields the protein CSDKGQGPSEQFF.

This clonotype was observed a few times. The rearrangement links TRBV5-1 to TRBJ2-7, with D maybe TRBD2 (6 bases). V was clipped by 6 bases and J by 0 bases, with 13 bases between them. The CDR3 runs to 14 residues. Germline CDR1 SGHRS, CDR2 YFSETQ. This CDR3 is CASMEGGSSYEQYF. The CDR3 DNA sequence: TGCGCCAGCATGGAGGGAGGCAGCTCCTACGAGCAGTACTTC.

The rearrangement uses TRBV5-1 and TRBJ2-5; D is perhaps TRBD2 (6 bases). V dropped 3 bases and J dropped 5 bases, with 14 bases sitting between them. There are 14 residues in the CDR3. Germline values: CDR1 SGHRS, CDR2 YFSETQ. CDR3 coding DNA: TGCGCCAGCAGCTCTAGCGTCCCGGGGGAGACCCAGTACTTC. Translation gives CASSSSVPGETQYF.

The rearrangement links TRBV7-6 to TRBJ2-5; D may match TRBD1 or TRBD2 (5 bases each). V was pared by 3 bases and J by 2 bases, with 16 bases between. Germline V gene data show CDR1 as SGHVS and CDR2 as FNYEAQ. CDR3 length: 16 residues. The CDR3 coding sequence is TGTGCCAGCAGCTTTAATGGGGGTACAATACAAGAGACCCAGTACTTC. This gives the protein CASSFNGGTIQETQYF. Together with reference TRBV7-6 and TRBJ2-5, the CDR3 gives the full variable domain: GAGVSQSPRYKVTKRGQDVALRCDPISGHVSLYWYRQALGQGPEFLTYFNYEAQQDKSGLPNDRFSAERPEGSISTLTIQRTEQRDSAMYRCASSFNGGTIQETQYFGPGTRLLVL.

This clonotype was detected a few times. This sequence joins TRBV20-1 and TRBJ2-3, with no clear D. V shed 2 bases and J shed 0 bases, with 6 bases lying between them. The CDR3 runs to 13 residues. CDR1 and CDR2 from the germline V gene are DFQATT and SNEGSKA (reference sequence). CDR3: CSARLDSTDTQYF. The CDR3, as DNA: TGCAGTGCTAGATTGGACAGCACAGATACGCAGTATTTT.

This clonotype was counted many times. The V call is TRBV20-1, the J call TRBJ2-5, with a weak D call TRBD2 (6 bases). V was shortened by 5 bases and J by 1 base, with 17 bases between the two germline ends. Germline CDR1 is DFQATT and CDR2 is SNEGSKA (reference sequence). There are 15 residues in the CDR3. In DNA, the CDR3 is TGCAGTGCTTCCGGAGGGCCCCGTTCCCAAGAGACCCAGTACTTC. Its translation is CSASGGPRSQETQYF.

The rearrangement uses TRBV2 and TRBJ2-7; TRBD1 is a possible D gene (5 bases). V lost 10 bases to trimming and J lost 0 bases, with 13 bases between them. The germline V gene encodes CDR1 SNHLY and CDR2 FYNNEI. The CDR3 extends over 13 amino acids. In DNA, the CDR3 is TGTGCCACCTCCCAGACAGCCTCCTACGAGCAGTACTTC. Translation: CATSQTASYEQYF. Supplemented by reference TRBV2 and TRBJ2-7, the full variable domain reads EPEVTQTPSHQVTQMGQEVILRCVPISNHLYFYWYRQILGQKVEFLVSFYNNEISEKSEIFDDQFSVERPDGSNFTLKIRSTKLEDSAMYFCATSQTASYEQYFGPGTRLTVT.

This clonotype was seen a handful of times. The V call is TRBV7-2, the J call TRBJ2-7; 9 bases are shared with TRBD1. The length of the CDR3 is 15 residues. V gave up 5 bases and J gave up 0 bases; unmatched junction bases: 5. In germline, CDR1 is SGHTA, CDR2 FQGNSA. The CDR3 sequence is CASSIQGAASYEQYF. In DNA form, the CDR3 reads TGTGCCAGCAGCATACAGGGGGCTGCCTCCTACGAGCAGTACTTC.

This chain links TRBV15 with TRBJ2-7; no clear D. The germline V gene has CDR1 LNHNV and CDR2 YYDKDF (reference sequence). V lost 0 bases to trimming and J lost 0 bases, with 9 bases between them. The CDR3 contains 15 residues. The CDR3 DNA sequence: TGTGCCACCAGCAGAGATGGCAGCCACTCCTACGAGCAGTACTTC. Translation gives CATSRDGSHSYEQYF. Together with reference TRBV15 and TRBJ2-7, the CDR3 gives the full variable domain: DAMVIQNPRYQVTQFGKPVTLSCSQTLNHNVMYWYQQKSSQAPKLLFHYYDKDFNNEADTPDNFQSRRPNTSFCFLDIRSPGLGDTAMYLCATSRDGSHSYEQYFGPGTRLTVT.

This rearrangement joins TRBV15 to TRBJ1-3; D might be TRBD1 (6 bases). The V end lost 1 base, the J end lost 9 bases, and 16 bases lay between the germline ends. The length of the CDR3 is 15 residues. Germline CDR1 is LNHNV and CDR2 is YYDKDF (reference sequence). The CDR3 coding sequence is TGTGCCACCAGCAGAGGCACAGGGTGGCGGTCCACCATATATTTT. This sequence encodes CATSRGTGWRSTIYF.

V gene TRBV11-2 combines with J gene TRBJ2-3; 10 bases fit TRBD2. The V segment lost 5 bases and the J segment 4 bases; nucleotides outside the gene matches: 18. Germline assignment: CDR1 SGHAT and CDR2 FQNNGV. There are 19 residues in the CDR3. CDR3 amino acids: CASSPGLASLIARADTQYF. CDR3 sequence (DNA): TGTGCCAGCAGCCCGGGACTAGCGTCCCTAATTGCCCGGGCAGATACGCAGTATTTT.

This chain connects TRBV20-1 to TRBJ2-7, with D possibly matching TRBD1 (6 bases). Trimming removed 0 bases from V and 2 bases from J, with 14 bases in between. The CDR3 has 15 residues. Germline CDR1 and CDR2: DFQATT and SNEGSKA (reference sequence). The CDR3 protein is CSARDKGENPYEQYF. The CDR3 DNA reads TGCAGTGCTAGAGATAAGGGGGAGAATCCCTACGAGCAGTACTTC.

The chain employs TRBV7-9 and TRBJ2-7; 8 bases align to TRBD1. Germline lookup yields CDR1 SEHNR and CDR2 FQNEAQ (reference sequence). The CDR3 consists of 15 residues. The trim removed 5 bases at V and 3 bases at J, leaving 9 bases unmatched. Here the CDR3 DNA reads TGTGCCAGCAGCCGGGGCAGACAGGGGATCTACGAGCAGTACTTC. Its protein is CASSRGRQGIYEQYF.

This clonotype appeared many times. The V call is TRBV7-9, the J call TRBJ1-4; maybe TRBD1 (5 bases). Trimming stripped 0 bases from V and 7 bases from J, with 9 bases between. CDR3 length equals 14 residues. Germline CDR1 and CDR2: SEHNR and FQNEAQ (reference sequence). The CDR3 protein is CASSLAGGTEKLFF. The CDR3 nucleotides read TGTGCCAGCAGCTTAGCCGGCGGGACTGAAAAACTGTTTTTT.

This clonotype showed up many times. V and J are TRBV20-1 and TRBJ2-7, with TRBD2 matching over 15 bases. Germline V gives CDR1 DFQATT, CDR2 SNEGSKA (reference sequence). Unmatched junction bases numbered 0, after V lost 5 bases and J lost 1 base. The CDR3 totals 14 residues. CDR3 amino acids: CSAGLAGGSYEQYF. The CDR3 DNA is TGCAGTGCTGGACTAGCGGGAGGGTCCTACGAGCAGTACTTC.

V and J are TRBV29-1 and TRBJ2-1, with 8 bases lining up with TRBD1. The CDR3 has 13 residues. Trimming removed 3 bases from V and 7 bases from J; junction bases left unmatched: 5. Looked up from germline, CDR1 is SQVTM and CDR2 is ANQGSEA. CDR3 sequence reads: CSVDGQGDNEQFF. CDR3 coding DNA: TGCAGCGTTGATGGACAGGGTGATAATGAGCAGTTCTTC.

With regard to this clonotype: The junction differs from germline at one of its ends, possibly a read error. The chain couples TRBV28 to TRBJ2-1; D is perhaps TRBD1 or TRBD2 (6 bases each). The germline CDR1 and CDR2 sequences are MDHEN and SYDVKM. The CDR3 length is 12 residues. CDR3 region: CASSPARGGQRF. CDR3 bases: TGTGCCAGCAGTCCCGCGAGAGGGGGGCAAAGGTTC.

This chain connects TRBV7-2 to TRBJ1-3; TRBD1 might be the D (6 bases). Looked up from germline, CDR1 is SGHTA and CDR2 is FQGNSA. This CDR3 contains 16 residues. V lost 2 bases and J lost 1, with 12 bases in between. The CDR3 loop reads CASSLSPTGSGNTIYF. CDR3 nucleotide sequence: TGTGCCAGCAGCTTATCTCCCACAGGGTCTGGAAACACCATATATTTT.

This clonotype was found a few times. The CDR3 is CASSFGWREKLFF. Here the CDR3 DNA reads TGTGCCAGCAGTTTTGGATGGAGAGAAAAACTGTTTTTT. This chain joins TRBV12-3 or TRBV12-4 and TRBJ1-4; D gene uncertain. Deletions cut 3 bases from V and 8 bases from J, with 10 bases between. This CDR3 spans 13 amino acids.

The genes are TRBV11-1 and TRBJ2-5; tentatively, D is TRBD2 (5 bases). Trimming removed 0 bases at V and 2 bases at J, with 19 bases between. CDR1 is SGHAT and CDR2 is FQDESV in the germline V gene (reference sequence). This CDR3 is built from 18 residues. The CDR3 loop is CASSLAQHTPTRQETQYF. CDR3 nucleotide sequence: TGTGCCAGCAGCTTAGCGCAGCACACACCAACTAGGCAAGAGACCCAGTACTTC.

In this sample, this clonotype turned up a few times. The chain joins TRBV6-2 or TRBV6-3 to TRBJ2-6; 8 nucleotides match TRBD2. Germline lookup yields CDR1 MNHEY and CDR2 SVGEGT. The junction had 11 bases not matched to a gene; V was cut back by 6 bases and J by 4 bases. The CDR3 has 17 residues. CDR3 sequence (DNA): TGTGCCAGCAGGGGACGGCGGGAGGTCTTGGGGGCCAACGTCCTGACTTTC. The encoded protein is CASRGRREVLGANVLTF.

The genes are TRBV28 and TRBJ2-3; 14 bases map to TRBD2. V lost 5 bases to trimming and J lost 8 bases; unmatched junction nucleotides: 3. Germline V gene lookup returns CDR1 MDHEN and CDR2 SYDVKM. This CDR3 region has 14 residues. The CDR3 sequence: CASSLGTSGSTQYF. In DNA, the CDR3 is TGTGCCAGCAGTCTCGGGACTAGCGGGAGTACGCAGTATTTT.